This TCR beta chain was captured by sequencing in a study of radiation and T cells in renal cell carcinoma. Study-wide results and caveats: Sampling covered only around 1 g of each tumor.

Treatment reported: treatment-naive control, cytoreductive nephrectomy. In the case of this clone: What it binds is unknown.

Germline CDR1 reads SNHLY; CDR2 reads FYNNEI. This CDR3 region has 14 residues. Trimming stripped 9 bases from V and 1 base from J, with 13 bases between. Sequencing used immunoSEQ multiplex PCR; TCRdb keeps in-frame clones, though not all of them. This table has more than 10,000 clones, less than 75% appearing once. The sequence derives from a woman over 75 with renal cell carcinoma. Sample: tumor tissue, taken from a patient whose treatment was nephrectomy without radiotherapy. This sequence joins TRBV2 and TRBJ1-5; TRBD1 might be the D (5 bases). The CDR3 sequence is CARGRGGSNQPQHF. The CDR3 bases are TGTGCCAGAGGAAGGGGAGGGAGCAATCAGCCCCAGCATTTT.